Each of the 19 T cell receptor beta chains below was sequenced from the same sample in a study of blood T cell repertoires in COVID-19. Data came from immunoSEQ multiplex PCR; TCRdb stores just in-frame clones and leaves some out. The sample has about 350,000 clones, over 85% seen once; the top ten hold 3.9%. The specimen sequenced was peripheral blood. The receptor source for this set is a woman aged 55-75 years with COVID-19, enrolled during active disease.

V usage is TRBV30 and J usage is TRBJ1-1; 7 bases match TRBD1. This CDR3 is built from 16 residues. The V gene end was trimmed by 3 bases and the J gene end by 0 bases; junction bases not matched to a gene: 10. Germline lookup yields CDR1 GTSNPN and CDR2 SVGIG (reference sequence). CDR3 nucleotides: TGTGCCTGGAGCCCTCATTTGACAGGGCTGAACACTGAAGCTTTCTTT. Translation gives CAWSPHLTGLNTEAFF.

The rearrangement uses TRBV28 and TRBJ2-1, with TRBD2 as a possible D gene (7 bases). The V end was cut by 1 base, the J end by 5 bases, with 9 bases between. Per the germline V gene, CDR1 is MDHEN and CDR2 is SYDVKM. The CDR3 is made up of 14 amino acids. The CDR3, as DNA: TGTGCCAGCAGTTTATTCGGGGGGCACAATGAGCAGTTCTTC. Protein sequence: CASSLFGGHNEQFF.

The chain is built from TRBV11-2 and TRBJ2-1, with 12 nucleotides matching TRBD2. The ends lost 1 base at V and 14 bases at J; junction bases unmatched: 15. The CDR3 runs to 17 residues. Per the germline V gene, CDR1 is SGHAT and CDR2 is FQNNGV. CDR3 in DNA: TGTGCCAGCAGCTTAGGACTCCAAAAGACTAGCGGGGGCCAAAAGTTCTTC. It encodes CASSLGLQKTSGGQKFF. The full variable domain, its missing parts supplied by reference TRBV11-2 and TRBJ2-1, is EAGVAQSPRYKIIEKRQSVAFWCNPISGHATLYWYQQILGQGPKLLIQFQNNGVVDDSQLPKDRFSAERLKGVDSTLKIQPAKLEDSAVYLCASSLGLQKTSGGQKFFGPGTRLTVL.

J is TRBJ2-1 and V is TRBV11-3; the D is unclear. The length of the CDR3 is 14 residues. V shed 1 base and J shed 3 bases, with 7 bases lying between them. Germline assignment: CDR1 SGHNT and CDR2 YENEEA. The CDR3 nucleotides are TGTGCCAGCAGCTTAGGGTCTAGCTACAATGAGCAGTTCTTC. This codes for CASSLGSSYNEQFF.

This clone was recorded a few times. V is TRBV6-5 and J is TRBJ1-2; 8 bases are shared with TRBD1. J lost 8 bases, V lost 5 bases, and 13 bases had no gene match. Germline V gene lookup returns CDR1 MNHEY and CDR2 SVGAGI. CDR3 length: 15 residues. The CDR3 DNA is TGTGCCAGCAGTCTAGGGACAGGAGGGCTTACAGGCTACACCTTC. It encodes CASSLGTGGLTGYTF.

The chain uses TRBV5-4 and TRBJ2-2; 7 nucleotides line up with TRBD1. Germline V gives CDR1 SGHNT, CDR2 YYREEE (reference sequence). Germline trimming cut 3 bases from V and 6 bases from J; bases unmatched to any gene: 8. The CDR3 sequence is 15 residues long. CDR3 in amino acids: CASSSYQTGSGELFF. CDR3 sequence (DNA): TGTGCCAGCAGCTCATACCAGACAGGGTCCGGGGAGCTGTTTTTT.

The V call is TRBV6-5, the J call TRBJ2-7; TRBD2 matches 9 bases. The CDR3 totals 14 residues. The trim removed 6 bases at V and 2 bases at J, leaving 5 bases unmatched. Germline values: CDR1 MNHEY, CDR2 SVGAGI. Written as DNA, the CDR3 is TGTGCCAGCAGCTTAAGCGGGGGGACCTACGAGCAGTACTTC. This translates into CASSLSGGTYEQYF.

The chain is built from TRBV19 and TRBJ1-2; D gene uncertain. V was trimmed by 3 bases and J by 0 bases, leaving 11 bases between them. CDR3 length equals 15 residues. Germline CDR1 LNHDA, CDR2 SQIVND (reference sequence). As DNA, the CDR3 is TGTGCCAGTAGTATTTCGACCGACACTAACTATGGCTACACCTTC. This sequence encodes CASSISTDTNYGYTF.

This sequence joins TRBV19 and TRBJ2-1; TRBD1 might be the D (6 bases). There are 16 residues in the CDR3. Deletions cut 5 bases from V and 1 base from J, with 15 bases between. CDR1 is LNHDA, CDR2 SQIVND, per germline (reference sequence). The chain's CDR3 is CASSPGQKGSYNEQFF. The CDR3 DNA reads TGTGCCAGTAGTCCAGGACAGAAGGGGTCCTACAATGAGCAGTTCTTC.

To note about this clone: At one of its ends the junction is not consistent with the germline gene, which may arise from a read error. The chain links TRBV7-7 to TRBJ1-1, with a possible D match to TRBD1 (5 bases). CDR1 and CDR2 (germline): SSHAT, FNYEAQ (reference sequence). CDR3 size: 13 residues. The DNA of the CDR3 is TGTGCTAGCAGCTCGACAGTTGAGACTGAAGCTTTCTTT. Amino acids: CASSSTVETEAFF. The full variable domain, in which reference TRBV7-7 and TRBJ1-1 provide the parts outside the CDR3, is GAGVSQSPRYKVTKRGQDVTLRCDPISSHATLYWYQQALGQGPEFLTYFNYEAQPDKSGLPSDRFSAERPEGSISTLTIQRTEQRDSAMYRCASSSTVETEAFFGQGTRLTVV.

The chain employs TRBV28 and TRBJ1-5; no reliable D call. V lost 4 bases and J lost 0, with 13 bases in between. Looked up from germline, CDR1 is MDHEN and CDR2 is SYDVKM. This CDR3 region has 16 residues. CDR3 DNA sequence: TGTGCCAGCAGTTACCGCCCCAGTTATAGCAATCAGCCCCAGCATTTT. It translates to CASSYRPSYSNQPQHF. Based on the CDR3 plus reference TRBV28 and TRBJ1-5, the full variable domain is DVKVTQSSRYLVKRTGEKVFLECVQDMDHENMFWYRQDPGLGLRLIYFSYDVKMKEKGDIPEGYSVSREKKERFSLILESASTNQTSMYLCASSYRPSYSNQPQHFGDGTRLSIL.

V usage is TRBV5-5 and J usage is TRBJ1-5; unclear D gene. The CDR3 is made up of 14 amino acids. The germline V and J ends were trimmed by 4 bases and 2 bases, with 10 bases remaining between them. CDR1 and CDR2 from the germline V gene are SGHKS and YYEKEE (reference sequence). In nucleotides, the CDR3 is TGTGCCAGCAGCAGCCACAGAGGCAATCAGCCCCAGCATTTT. Translation: CASSSHRGNQPQHF.

CDR3 sequence reads: CASSFGGISGNTIYF. The CDR3 DNA reads TGTGCCAGCAGTTTCGGGGGAATCTCTGGAAACACCATATATTTT. The chain couples TRBV28 to TRBJ1-3; D is perhaps TRBD1 (5 bases). CDR1 and CDR2 (germline): MDHEN, SYDVKM. V lost 3 bases and J lost 0, with 9 bases in between. CDR3 size: 15 residues. The variable domain in full, with the rest retrieved from reference TRBV28 and TRBJ1-3, is DVKVTQSSRYLVKRTGEKVFLECVQDMDHENMFWYRQDPGLGLRLIYFSYDVKMKEKGDIPEGYSVSREKKERFSLILESASTNQTSMYLCASSFGGISGNTIYFGEGSWLTVV.

The V and J genes are TRBV10-3 and TRBJ1-1; 9 nucleotides match TRBD1. CDR1 and CDR2 (germline): ENHRY, SYGVKD. The V gene end was trimmed by 3 bases and the J gene end by 2 bases; junction bases not matched to a gene: 4. The CDR3 has 15 amino acids. CDR3 residues: CAISDHTGGNTEAFF. CDR3 DNA: TGTGCCATCAGTGACCATACAGGGGGCAACACTGAAGCTTTCTTT.

This clone was picked up one time. Different DNA sequences within this sample yield the same CDR3. The chain carries TRBV7-9 and TRBJ1-2, with 8 bases fitting TRBD1. The trim removed 5 bases at V and 4 bases at J, leaving 6 bases unmatched. This CDR3 is built from 14 residues. Germline CDR1 SEHNR, CDR2 FQNEAQ (reference sequence). CDR3 DNA: TGTGCCAGCAGCCCCGGACAGGGTGCCTATGGCTACACCTTC. Translated: CASSPGQGAYGYTF. The variable domain in full, completed from reference TRBV7-9 and TRBJ1-2, reads DTGVSQNPRHKITKRGQNVTFRCDPISEHNRLYWYRQTLGQGPEFLTYFQNEAQLEKSRLLSDRFSAERPKGSFSTLEIQRTEQGDSAMYLCASSPGQGAYGYTFGSGTRLTVV.

This clone was detected only a few times. The J gene is TRBJ1-3, the V gene TRBV7-9; D perhaps matches TRBD1 (6 bases). Trimming took off 4 bases at V and 0 bases at J, with 10 bases between the two ends. Per the germline V gene, CDR1 is SEHNR and CDR2 is FQNEAQ (reference sequence). This CDR3 is built from 15 residues. The CDR3 DNA follows: TGTGCCAGCAGCTATGGACAGCACTCTGGAAACACCATATATTTT. Residues: CASSYGQHSGNTIYF.

The chain employs TRBV7-8 and TRBJ1-6; D gene uncertain. The V gene lost 1 base and the J gene lost 5 bases, with 9 bases spanning the gap. CDR3 length: 15 residues. The germline V gene has CDR1 SGHVS and CDR2 FQNEAQ. The CDR3 is CASSLVTENNSPLHF. The CDR3 DNA sequence: TGTGCCAGCAGCTTAGTCACGGAGAATAATTCACCCCTCCACTTT.

The V gene is TRBV6-5, the J gene TRBJ1-5; no firm D call. CDR3 size: 14 residues. The germline V gene encodes CDR1 MNHEY and CDR2 SVGAGI. The V gene lost 0 bases and the J gene lost 7 bases, with 10 bases spanning the gap. CDR3 loop: CASSYSAGGQPQHF. The DNA for the CDR3 is TGTGCCAGCAGTTACTCAGCGGGAGGCCAGCCCCAGCATTTT.

The chain has TRBV7-3 and TRBJ2-1; TRBD1 is a possible D gene (5 bases). Trimming removed 4 bases at V and 4 bases at J, with 11 bases between. CDR3 length: 14 amino acids. Germline lookup yields CDR1 SGHTA and CDR2 FQGTGA. The CDR3 DNA follows: TGTGCCAGCAGCTCGAATGACAGATACAATGAGCAGTTCTTC. It is translated as CASSSNDRYNEQFF.